The rows below give T cell receptor beta chains drawn from one sample of a study of blood T cell repertoires in COVID-19. The assay was immunoSEQ multiplex PCR, and TCRdb's table has in-frame clones only and misses some. The repertoire holds 170,000 or so clones, with 80% to 90% as singletons. Sequenced: peripheral blood. Receptor source: a woman between 18 and 29 years old who had recovered from COVID-19. Both conserved end residues are part of each CDR3. D genes are given only for firm matches. Rows give clone size only sometimes, using once, few, many, or a class for an expanded clone.

d_call,v_call,clone_size,j_call,cdr3_nt,cdr3_aa
.,TRBV24-1,.,TRBJ2-6,TGTGCCACCAGTGACCCTGGACTACTCAGCTCTGGGGCCAACGTCCTGACTTTC,CATSDPGLLSSGANVLTF
TRBD1,TRBV5-1,.,TRBJ2-3,TGCGCCAGCAGCCCAGGGGGCCAAGCAGATACGCAGTATTTT,CASSPGGQADTQYF
.,TRBV19,once,TRBJ2-7,TGTGCCAGTAGTATTTCGGGGGACTCCTACGAGCAGTACTTC,CASSISGDSYEQYF
TRBD2,TRBV12-5,.,TRBJ2-1,TGTGCTAGTGGTTTGGGTAGTAGCGGGAGGTTGTACAATGAGCAGTTCTTC,CASGLGSSGRLYNEQFF
TRBD1,TRBV27,.,TRBJ2-5,TGTGCCAGCAGTTCCGTCCTGGGACAGCAAGAGACCCAGTACTTC,CASSSVLGQQETQYF
TRBD1,TRBV5-6,.,TRBJ1-1,TGTGCCAGCAGCGTCCCGGGACAGGGGTTGGGCACTGAAGCTTTCTTT,CASSVPGQGLGTEAFF
TRBD1,TRBV19,.,TRBJ1-1,TGTGCCAGTAGTAACGCGGGACAGCTCACTGAAGCTTTCTTT,CASSNAGQLTEAFF
.,TRBV27,.,TRBJ2-2,TGTGCCAGCAGTTTCTCCGTCGTCGGGGAGCTGTTTTTT,CASSFSVVGELFF
.,TRBV9,.,TRBJ1-3,TGTGCCAGCAGCGTAGGACTCGGAAACACCATATATTTT,CASSVGLGNTIYF
.,TRBV4-1,.,TRBJ1-1,TGCGCCAGCAGCCCTGCGGGTCTGTACACTGAAGCTTTCTTT,CASSPAGLYTEAFF
.,TRBV21-1,.,TRBJ2-2,TGTGCCAGCAGCATCCGGGATACGAACACCGGGGAGCTGTTTTTT,CASSIRDTNTGELFF
.,TRBV15,.,TRBJ2-5,TGTGCCACCAGGCGGGCAGGGAGGTGGGGAGAGACCCAGTACTTC,CATRRAGRWGETQYF
.,TRBV6-1,once,TRBJ1-2,TGTGCCAGCAGTGAAGGGGACACCTCCTATGGCTACACCTTC,CASSEGDTSYGYTF
.,TRBV7-2,.,TRBJ2-1,TGTGCCAGCAGCTTAGCGAGCGCCGCCGAGCAGTTCTTC,CASSLASAAEQFF
.,TRBV19,.,TRBJ1-1,TGTGCCAGTAGACTGGGAGTCACTGAAGCTTTCTTT,CASRLGVTEAFF
.,TRBV14,.,TRBJ2-5,TGTGCCAGCAGCTCAAGACTCATGTACCAAGAGACCCAGTACTTC,CASSSRLMYQETQYF
.,TRBV10-3,.,TRBJ1-2,TGTGCCATCAGTGATCACGGGACTTCGTATGGCTACACCTTC,CAISDHGTSYGYTF
TRBD1,TRBV7-2,.,TRBJ1-5,TGTGCCAGCAGCCCGCGGACAGGGTATAGCAATCAGCCCCAGCATTTT,CASSPRTGYSNQPQHF
.,TRBV7-2,.,TRBJ1-1,TGTGCCAGCAGCTTAGGGCAGTTCACTGAAGCTTTCTTT,CASSLGQFTEAFF
.,TRBV6-2/TRBV6-3,.,TRBJ1-1,TGTGCCAGCAGTTACTCAGAGACAATGAACACTGAAGCTTTCTTT,CASSYSETMNTEAFF
TRBD1,TRBV3-1/TRBV3-2,.,TRBJ2-7,TGTGCCAGCAGCCAAGGGGGACAGGGGGCGCAGGAGCAGTACTTC,CASSQGGQGAQEQYF
.,TRBV20-1,.,TRBJ2-1,TGCAGTGCTAGAGATCAGGTTACCATCCTCTTC,CSARDQVTILF
TRBD1,TRBV7-9,.,TRBJ2-3,TGTGCCAGCAGTCGAGGGGAGACAGGGATAGATACGCAGTATTTT,CASSRGETGIDTQYF
.,TRBV5-1,once,TRBJ2-1,TGCGCCAGCAGCTTTTTTCCGGGTGGGGCACAAGACTCCTACAATGAGCAGTTCTTC,CASSFFPGGAQDSYNEQFF
TRBD1,TRBV2,.,TRBJ1-5,TGTGCCAGCAGTCGACAGGGTCAGAGCAATCAGCCCCAGCATTTT,CASSRQGQSNQPQHF
.,TRBV7-3,.,TRBJ2-5,TGTGCCAGCAGCGCCCGGACAGGCGGGGGGGAGACCCAGTACTTC,CASSARTGGGETQYF
TRBD2,TRBV4-3,.,TRBJ2-1,TGCGCCAGCAGCCAAGTTCCCTCTAGCGGGGGGAACAATGAGCAGTTCTTC,CASSQVPSSGGNNEQFF
.,TRBV5-1,.,TRBJ1-2,TGCGCCAGCAGCGCTTACAGTTCTGATGGCTACACCTTC,CASSAYSSDGYTF
.,TRBV4-2,.,TRBJ1-2,TGTGCCAGCAGCCCGGGAGGGGGGAACTATGGCTACACCTTC,CASSPGGGNYGYTF